The 21 T cell receptor beta chains below all came from one sample that was sequenced in a study of response to subunit inactivated influenza vaccine. Each CDR3 protein is one row after TCRdb ran MiXCR on the RT-PCR reads. The table has about 500,000 distinct CDR3 sequences, approximately 15% seen once. The sequencing used CD4+ T cells sorted from PBMCs, collected about 24 months after vaccination. The receptor source for this set is a man aged 50-75 years who received an inactivated influenza vaccine.

The rearrangement joins TRBV11-2 to TRBJ2-7; 7 bases align to TRBD1. Trimming cost V 0 bases and J 3 bases; bases outside gene matches: 8. Looked up from germline, CDR1 is SGHAT and CDR2 is FQNNGV. This CDR3 has 16 residues. The CDR3 coding sequence is TGTGCCAGCAGCTTAGATCGAGGGGGCTCAATCTACGAGCAGTACTTC. Translated: CASSLDRGGSIYEQYF.

This clonotype has ten or more counts. This chain joins TRBV10-3 and TRBJ2-3; TRBD2 matches 11 bases. This CDR3 is 15 amino acids long. The V and J ends lost 4 bases and 4 bases, in that order; junction bases with no gene match: 4. Germline V lookup: CDR1 ENHRY, CDR2 SYGVKD. Here the CDR3 reads CAISGASGRSDTQYF. The CDR3 nucleotides read TGTGCCATCAGTGGGGCTAGCGGGAGGTCAGATACGCAGTATTTT.

The chain carries TRBV4-1 and TRBJ2-7; possible D gene TRBD2, 5 bases. The germline V gene encodes CDR1 MGHRA and CDR2 YSYEKL. The V gene lost 3 bases and the J gene lost 3 bases, with 9 bases spanning the gap. The length of the CDR3 is 13 residues. In DNA, the CDR3 is TGCGCCAGCAGCCACCCGGGGATCTACGAGCAGTACTTC. Its translation is CASSHPGIYEQYF.

The chain is built from TRBV9 and TRBJ2-3; perhaps TRBD2 as D (6 bases). The CDR3 totals 15 residues. CDR1 and CDR2 (germline): SGDLS, YYNGEE. V was pared by 0 bases and J by 2 bases, with 10 bases between. The CDR3 bases are TGTGCCAGCAGCGTAGTCGGCGGGAACACAGATACGCAGTATTTT. This codes for CASSVVGGNTDTQYF.

The genes are TRBV14 and TRBJ2-1; maybe TRBD1 (6 bases). Per germline, CDR1 SGHDN and CDR2 FVKESK. V gave up 4 bases and J gave up 10 bases, with 20 bases separating them. CDR3 length: 15 amino acids. The CDR3 DNA reads TGTGCCAGCAGCCCTCTCATGGGGGCATCAAAGGAGCAGTTCTTC. Protein product: CASSPLMGASKEQFF.

This chain joins TRBV9 and TRBJ2-6; TRBD2 might be the D (5 bases). From germline, CDR1 is SGDLS and CDR2 YYNGEE. The CDR3 is made up of 15 amino acids. V was trimmed by 2 bases and J by 2 bases, leaving 8 bases between them. The CDR3 here is CASSVRGAGANVLTF. The CDR3 bases are TGTGCCAGCAGCGTCCGGGGTGCTGGGGCCAACGTCCTGACTTTC.

This clonotype was recorded a few times. The rearrangement uses TRBV10-3 and TRBJ1-5, with TRBD1 identical over 7 bases. The CDR3 is 13 amino acids. Germline CDR1 ENHRY, CDR2 SYGVKD. V lost 6 bases and J lost 3; bases outside the gene matches: 2. Here the CDR3 reads CAIRGQNNQPQHF. The CDR3 bases are TGTGCCATCAGGGGACAGAACAATCAGCCCCAGCATTTT.

The chain links TRBV20-1 to TRBJ2-3, with a possible D match to TRBD1 (5 bases). V lost 3 bases, J lost 1 base, and 11 bases lay in between. The CDR3 consists of 14 residues. Germline V lookup: CDR1 DFQATT, CDR2 SNEGSKA (reference sequence). The CDR3: CSARVTGRTDTQYF. The CDR3 DNA follows: TGCAGTGCTAGGGTCACAGGCCGCACAGATACGCAGTATTTT.

The chain links TRBV6-2 or TRBV6-3 to TRBJ1-5; D gene ambiguous. The germline CDR1 and CDR2 sequences are MNHEY and SVGEGT. Trimming took 2 bases from V and 3 from J, leaving 5 bases between them. The CDR3 has 13 amino acids. The CDR3 is CASSYGINQPQHF. In nucleotides, the CDR3 is TGTGCCAGCAGTTACGGTATCAATCAGCCCCAGCATTTT.

The chain combines TRBV29-1 with TRBJ1-1; D is unclear. Germline loops: CDR1 SQVTM, CDR2 ANQGSEA. V was clipped by 4 bases and J by 1 base, with 10 bases between them. This CDR3 has 13 amino acids. CDR3 amino acids: CSVGWGGNTEAFF. The CDR3 nucleotides are TGCAGCGTTGGCTGGGGAGGGAACACTGAAGCTTTCTTT.

V is TRBV6-2 or TRBV6-3 and J is TRBJ2-4, with unresolved D. V lost 3 bases and J 1 base, leaving 19 bases between the germline ends. Germline V gene sequence: CDR1 MNHEY, CDR2 SVGEGT. The CDR3 totals 18 residues. CDR3 protein: CASSYRDNSWVAKNIQYF. The CDR3 bases are TGTGCCAGCAGTTATCGAGATAACTCTTGGGTTGCCAAAAACATTCAGTACTTC.

This chain connects TRBV29-1 to TRBJ2-1, with D tentatively TRBD1 (5 bases). V gave up 7 bases and J gave up 0 bases, with 16 bases separating them. The germline CDR1 and CDR2 sequences are SQVTM and ANQGSEA. This CDR3 region has 15 residues. The CDR3 DNA sequence: TGCAGCGCTCAGGGCCTCCAGAACTCCTACAATGAGCAGTTCTTC. It encodes CSAQGLQNSYNEQFF.

This clonotype was found a few times. V gene TRBV12-3 or TRBV12-4 combines with J gene TRBJ2-7; D not certain. Trimming left V 2 bases short and J 6 bases short, with 5 bases between. The CDR3 has 11 amino acids. This chain's CDR3 is CASSLSVEQYF. The CDR3 nucleotides are TGTGCCAGCAGTTTATCGGTCGAGCAGTACTTC.

In this sample, this clonotype turned up many times. The chain joins TRBV25-1 to TRBJ1-2; D is unresolved. Germline-derived CDR1 and CDR2 are MGHDK and SYGVNS. The CDR3 consists of 11 residues. The V end was cut by 2 bases, the J end by 4 bases, with 2 bases between. The CDR3, as DNA: TGTGCCAGCAGTGAAACCTATGGCTACACCTTC. As protein: CASSETYGYTF.

This clonotype occurred a few times. The chain links TRBV20-1 to TRBJ2-3, with TRBD2 matching 9 bases. Germline values: CDR1 DFQATT, CDR2 SNEGSKA (reference sequence). V shed 1 base, J shed 2 bases, and the junction held 4 bases outside the gene matches. There are 15 residues in the CDR3. The CDR3 loop is CSARGGGAATDTQYF. The CDR3 DNA is TGCAGTGCTAGAGGCGGGGGGGCCGCCACAGATACGCAGTATTTT.

The chain employs TRBV19 and TRBJ2-7; D call uncertain. Germline values: CDR1 LNHDA, CDR2 SQIVND (reference sequence). This CDR3 region has 13 residues. Between the trimmed V and J ends, which lost 7 bases and 7 bases, there was a span of 17 bases. As DNA, the CDR3 is TGTGCCAGTAAGGCCAGGCAAGGGTGGGAGCAGTACTTC. Protein sequence: CASKARQGWEQYF.

This chain connects TRBV5-5 to TRBJ2-3, with D possibly being TRBD1 or TRBD2 (6 bases each). Trimming left V 9 bases short and J 0 bases short, with 17 bases between. CDR1 is SGHKS, CDR2 YYEKEE, per germline (reference sequence). The CDR3 runs to 15 residues. CDR3 sequence: CATSWGAPSTDTQYF. CDR3 nucleotides: TGTGCCACAAGCTGGGGGGCGCCTAGCACAGATACGCAGTATTTT.

This clonotype was found a few times. Here the CDR3 reads CASSRFRGTYEQYF. In DNA form, the CDR3 reads TGTGCCAGCAGCAGATTTAGGGGGACCTACGAGCAGTACTTC. This chain joins TRBV21-1 and TRBJ2-7; the table's D gene call, TRBD1, was not cross checked with the DNA. TRBV21-1 is flagged as a pseudogene. CDR3 length: 14 amino acids.

The chain joins TRBV28 to TRBJ2-5; TRBD2 might be the D (5 bases). Germline loops: CDR1 MDHEN, CDR2 SYDVKM. Deletions cut 5 bases from V and 2 bases from J, with 21 bases between. The CDR3 sequence is 17 residues long. The DNA of the CDR3 is TGTGCCAGCAGTCCCCACCCGGGTGGTAGCGAGCAAGAGACCCAGTACTTC. This encodes CASSPHPGGSEQETQYF.

V and J are TRBV27 and TRBJ2-1; D is perhaps TRBD2 (6 bases). V lost 7 bases and J 4 bases, leaving 17 bases between the germline ends. This CDR3 has 15 amino acids. Germline values: CDR1 MNHEY, CDR2 SMNVEV (reference sequence). The CDR3 here is CASTRFSGIYNEQFF. The CDR3 DNA reads as TGTGCCAGCACCCGGTTTAGCGGCATTTACAATGAGCAGTTCTTC.

This CDR3 is CASKRTGGAGTQYF. In DNA, the CDR3 is TGTGCCAGCAAACGGACAGGGGGCGCGGGGACCCAGTACTTC. The gene calls are TRBV12-3 or TRBV12-4 and TRBJ2-5, with 11 positions matching TRBD1. The V segment lost 7 bases and the J segment 7 bases; nucleotides outside the gene matches: 8. The CDR3 sequence is 14 residues long.